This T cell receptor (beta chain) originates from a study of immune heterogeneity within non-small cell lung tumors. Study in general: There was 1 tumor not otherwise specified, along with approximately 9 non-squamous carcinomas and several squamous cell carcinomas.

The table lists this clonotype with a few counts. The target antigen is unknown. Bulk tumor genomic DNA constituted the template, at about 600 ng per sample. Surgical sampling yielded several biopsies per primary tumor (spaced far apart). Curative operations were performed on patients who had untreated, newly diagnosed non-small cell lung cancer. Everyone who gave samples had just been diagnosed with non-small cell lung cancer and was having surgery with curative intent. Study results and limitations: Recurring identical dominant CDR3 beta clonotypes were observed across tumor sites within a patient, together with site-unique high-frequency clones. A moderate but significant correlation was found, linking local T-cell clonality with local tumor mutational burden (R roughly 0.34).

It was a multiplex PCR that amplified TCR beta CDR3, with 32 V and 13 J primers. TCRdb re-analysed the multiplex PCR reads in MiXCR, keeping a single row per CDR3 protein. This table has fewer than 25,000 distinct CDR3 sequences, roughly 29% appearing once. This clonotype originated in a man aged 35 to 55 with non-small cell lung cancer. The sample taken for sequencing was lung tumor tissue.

CDR3 sequence reads: CASSQGTEHMSYTF. The CDR3 nucleotides read TGTGCCAGCAGCCAAGGGACCGAGCATATGAGCTACACCTTC. The chain has TRBV14 and TRBJ1-2; the D is unclear. CDR1 and CDR2 from the germline V gene are SGHDN and FVKESK. CDR3 length equals 14 residues. Trimming stripped 1 base from V and 9 bases from J, with 15 bases between.